This is a list of T cell receptor beta chains from one sample in a study of T cells after posttransplantation cyclophosphamide. The assay was immunoSEQ multiplex PCR, and TCRdb's table has in-frame clones only and misses some. The sample records around 16,000 clones, approximately 81% being singletons. Sequencing used PBMCs, obtained 350 to 400 days after allogeneic stem cell transplant with calcineurin inhibitor and methotrexate. The receptors were gathered from a young adult male patient who received an allogeneic stem cell transplant from a related donor, was CMV-positive, and had no GVHD. Some T cells may arise from the graft donor. CDR3s include the opening cysteine and the closing phenylalanine or tryptophan. The D gene is left open where the match is weak. Size values are once, few and many counts, or a class for expanded clones, and some rows have none.

>TRBD1|once|TRBJ2-1|TRBV7-2
CASSRDRVDLREQFF
TGTGCCAGCAGCCGGGACAGGGTGGACCTTCGTGAGCAGTTCTTC
>-|-|TRBJ2-2|TRBV7-2
CASSQRTSDTGELFF
TGTGCCAGCAGCCAACGGACTTCCGACACCGGGGAGCTGTTTTTT
>TRBD2|once|TRBJ2-2|TRBV4-3
CASSQGTSDGGELFF
TGCGCCAGCAGCCAAGGGACTAGCGACGGCGGGGAGCTGTTTTTT
>-|once|TRBJ2-5|TRBV7-3
CASSYSGRELSQETQYF
TGTGCCAGCAGCTACAGCGGCCGGGAGTTAAGCCAAGAGACCCAGTACTTC
>TRBD2|-|TRBJ2-1|TRBV9
CASSAGTSSSYSEQFF
TGTGCCAGCAGCGCCGGGACTAGCAGCTCCTACAGTGAGCAGTTCTTC
>TRBD1|-|TRBJ1-2|TRBV6-6
CASSPAGGYGYTF
TGTGCCAGCAGTCCGGCAGGGGGCTATGGCTACACCTTC
>TRBD2|few|TRBJ2-6|TRBV7-3
CASSLTNYGRAPSSGANVLTF
TGTGCCAGCAGCTTAACGAATTACGGGAGGGCCCCGAGCTCTGGGGCCAACGTCCTGACTTTC
>-|-|TRBJ2-7|TRBV4-1
CASSQDPSGVYEQYF
TGCGCCAGCAGCCAAGATCCCTCAGGGGTATACGAGCAGTACTTC
>-|-|TRBJ1-4|TRBV4-3
CASSQALARHQASATNEKLFF
TGCGCCAGCAGCCAAGCTTTGGCTCGTCACCAGGCCAGTGCAACTAATGAAAAACTGTTTTTT
>-|few|TRBJ2-7|TRBV5-5
CASSLGRSSYEQYF
TGTGCCAGCAGCTTGGGAAGGAGCTCCTACGAGCAGTACTTC
>-|-|TRBJ1-5|TRBV19
CASRQNPSRGPDVSNQPQHF
TGTGCCAGTCGACAAAATCCTTCCAGGGGTCCGGATGTTAGCAATCAGCCCCAGCATTTT
>-|-|TRBJ2-2|TRBV5-1
CASSRQRNTGELFF
TGCGCCAGCAGCCGACAGAGGAACACCGGGGAGCTGTTTTTT
>-|-|TRBJ2-2|TRBV19
CASSITRSSNTGELFF
TGTGCCAGTAGTATAACCCGGAGTAGTAACACCGGGGAGCTGTTTTTT
>-|-|TRBJ2-2|TRBV7-2
CASSLEGGTGELFF
TGTGCCAGCAGCTTAGAAGGGGGCACCGGGGAGCTGTTTTTT
>TRBD1|-|TRBJ2-1|TRBV29-1
CSVEETGGMDSEQFF
TGCAGCGTTGAAGAAACAGGGGGCATGGACAGTGAGCAGTTCTTC
>TRBD1|once|TRBJ2-2|TRBV5-1
CASSPGQGVIPGELFF
TGCGCCAGCAGCCCCGGACAGGGGGTCATCCCCGGGGAGCTGTTTTTT
>-|-|TRBJ2-6|TRBV7-9
CASSLADTLGANVLTF
TGTGCCAGCAGCTTAGCGGACACTTTGGGGGCCAACGTCCTGACTTTC
>TRBD1|-|TRBJ1-1|TRBV7-2
CASSFLQGAGNTEAFF
TGTGCCAGCAGCTTCCTACAGGGGGCGGGGAACACTGAAGCTTTCTTT
>-|-|TRBJ2-1|TRBV5-1
CASSPVGVAGQNEQFF
TGCGCCAGCAGCCCCGTGGGTGTGGCGGGGCAAAATGAGCAGTTCTTC
>TRBD2|-|TRBJ2-2|TRBV5-6
CASSPGFGLAGTGELFF
TGTGCCAGCAGCCCCGGATTTGGGCTAGCGGGAACCGGGGAGCTGTTTTTT
>-|few|TRBJ1-5|TRBV6-4
CASSDSEGQPQHF
TGTGCCAGCAGTGACTCGGAGGGTCAGCCCCAGCATTTT
>-|medium-sized|TRBJ1-6|TRBV25-1
CASSAGTNSPLHF
TGTGCCAGCAGTGCGGGAACTAATTCACCCCTCCACTTT
>TRBD2|-|TRBJ2-2|TRBV9
CASSSSGSPTGELFF
TGTGCCAGCAGCTCTAGCGGGAGCCCCACCGGGGAGCTGTTTTTT
>TRBD1|-|TRBJ2-1|TRBV5-1
CASSPPFRDRSYNEQFF
TGCGCCAGCAGCCCACCATTCCGGGACAGGAGCTACAATGAGCAGTTCTTC
>-|-|TRBJ2-7|TRBV10-2
CVSSSGLIYEQYF
TGCGTCAGCAGTTCGGGACTCATATACGAGCAGTACTTC
>TRBD2|-|TRBJ2-7|TRBV6-5
CASRPPRGGSEQYF
TGTGCCAGCCGACCCCCTCGGGGGGGCAGCGAGCAGTACTTC
>TRBD2|-|TRBJ2-3|TRBV27
CASTTGLAGDISTDTQYF
TGTGCCAGCACCACGGGACTAGCGGGAGATATTAGCACAGATACGCAGTATTTT
>-|-|TRBJ2-2|TRBV30
CAWRTTAATGELFF
TGTGCCTGGAGGACTACGGCGGCCACCGGGGAGCTGTTTTTT
>-|-|TRBJ1-1|TRBV27
CASSSRQSRNTEAFF
TGTGCCAGCAGTTCTCGACAGAGTAGGAACACTGAAGCTTTCTTT
>-|once|TRBJ2-7|TRBV30
CAWAQGSHEQYF
TGTGCCTGGGCACAGGGATCTCACGAGCAGTACTTC